Below, 7 T cell receptor beta chains from the same sample are listed, as sequenced in a study of T cell responses to AZD1222 COVID-19 vaccine. Produced via immunoSEQ multiplex PCR; TCRdb's table is partial and in-frame only. Counted here are 130,000 or so clones, about 89% occurring once; the ten biggest clones make up roughly 7.6%. This specimen consisted of peripheral blood, obtained 28 days after the second dose of the MenACWY control vaccine. These receptors all stem from an adult who received the MenACWY meningococcal vaccine as a control.

Only one count was recorded for this clone. V usage is TRBV7-9 and J usage is TRBJ2-2; maybe TRBD1 (6 bases). The CDR3 length is 16 residues. Trimming shortened V by 3 bases and J by 0 bases, and 11 bases separated the two germline ends. From germline, CDR1 is SEHNR and CDR2 FQNEAQ (reference sequence). The chain's CDR3 is CASSLGASSNTGELFF. As DNA, the CDR3 is TGTGCCAGCAGCTTGGGGGCGTCTTCGAACACCGGGGAGCTGTTTTTT.

The gene calls are TRBV28 and TRBJ2-5; no firm D call. V shed 5 bases and J shed 4 bases, with 5 bases lying between them. The CDR3 is 11 residues long. Germline CDR1 is MDHEN and CDR2 is SYDVKM. CDR3 amino acids: CASSTIETQYF. In DNA, the CDR3 is TGTGCCAGCAGTACCATAGAGACCCAGTACTTC.

The J gene is TRBJ2-7, the V gene TRBV6-1; D possibly corresponds to TRBD1 (5 bases). V was clipped by 1 base and J by 4 bases, with 11 bases between them. The germline CDR1 and CDR2 sequences are MNHNS and SASEGT. CDR3 length: 14 amino acids. CDR3 loop: CASSEGTFIYEQYF. The CDR3 DNA is TGTGCCAGCAGTGAAGGGACATTTATTTACGAGCAGTACTTC.

The CDR3 DNA follows: TGTGCCAGTAGTGCGGTAAGACAGGGTTCTGGAAACACCATATATTTT. It codes for CASSAVRQGSGNTIYF. The chain recombines TRBV19 with TRBJ1-3; 7 positions agree with TRBD1. J lost 1 base, V lost 5 bases, and 8 bases had no gene match. Germline CDR1 reads LNHDA; CDR2 reads SQIVND (reference sequence). This CDR3 region has 16 residues.

This rearrangement joins TRBV3-1 (or the pseudogene TRBV3-2) to TRBJ2-1; D is unclear. The CDR3 totals 13 residues. The ends were cut back, 4 bases at V and 7 bases at J, with 11 bases in the middle. Germline V CDR1 and CDR2: LGHDT, YNNKEL (reference sequence). CDR3 amino acids: CASSPNNGNEQFF. The CDR3 DNA reads as TGTGCCAGCAGCCCGAATAACGGGAATGAGCAGTTCTTC.

The J gene is TRBJ1-6, the V gene TRBV5-6; possible D gene TRBD1, 6 bases. The CDR3 sequence is 15 residues long. Germline values: CDR1 SGHDT, CDR2 YYEEEE. V gave up 3 bases and J gave up 7 bases, with 14 bases separating them. CDR3 residues: CASSSLRGANSPLHF. The CDR3 nucleotides read TGTGCCAGCAGCTCGCTTAGGGGGGCAAATTCACCCCTCCACTTT.

The rearrangement links TRBV6-6 to TRBJ1-1; TRBD1 might be the D (5 bases). Trimming removed 3 bases at V and 5 bases at J, with 16 bases between. This CDR3 spans 15 amino acids. CDR1 is MNHNY and CDR2 is SVGAGI in the germline V gene (reference sequence). The CDR3 DNA reads TGTGCCAGCAGTTATGTTCAGGGTAAGAGGACTGAAGCTTTCTTT. As protein: CASSYVQGKRTEAFF.